The entry that follows covers one T cell receptor (beta chain) sequence. Antigen: not known. The same CDR3 can be traced to other DNA sequences in this sample. This sample is part of a study of T cells in localized non-small cell lung cancer. Study-wide findings and caveats: Increased T cell density in blood showed an association with longer overall survival.

Germline values: CDR1 MDHEN, CDR2 SYDVKM. V lost 2 bases and J lost 7; bases outside the gene matches: 6. This CDR3 has 15 amino acids. Clones were read by immunoSEQ multiplex PCR, and TCRdb kept only the in-frame ones, dropping some. The data contain more than 70,000 clones, 84% of them singletons. The V and J genes are TRBV28 and TRBJ2-1, with 9 bases identical to TRBD2. The sequencing here drew on peripheral blood, taken before any cancer treatment. This clonotype was obtained from a man aged 40 to 69 with stage I lung adenocarcinoma. The CDR3 DNA reads as TGTGCCAGCAGTTTAAGTAGCGGGAGACGAAATGAGCAGTTCTTC. Protein: CASSLSSGRRNEQFF.